Listed below are T cell receptor beta chains from one sample, sequenced in a study of early T cells in non-severe SARS-CoV-2 infection. TCRdb re-derived calls from the 5' RACE reads in MiXCR, one entry per CDR3 protein. The table includes tens of thousands of distinct CDR3 sequences, about 5% detected once. Specimen: whole blood. Receptors originate from an adult who was a healthcare worker with PCR-confirmed SARS-CoV-2 infection or an uninfected control (not recorded which). CDR3s leave out the opening cysteine and the closing phenylalanine or tryptophan.

V gene,CDR3 protein
TRBV12-3/TRBV12-4,ASSPGTSHYEQY
TRBV27,ASSLGTYYNEQF
TRBV3-1,ASSQARDRGTEQY
TRBV5-1,ASNPQGGFYEQY
TRBV19,ASSIEGVNTEAF
TRBV30,ARNTGGVGSPLH
TRBV29-1,SVESQGRYAEAF
TRBV20-1,SAWKTVGETQY
TRBV6-5,ASTSTGTYEQY
TRBV10-3,AISEEGGTNEKLF
TRBV27,ASREGNQPQH
TRBV7-4,ASSFRDRANNQPQH
TRBV4-2,ASSQGRTSGGAVETQY
TRBV6-1,ASTSGPSALEQY
TRBV20-1,SAKLRLAGVTGNEQF
TRBV20-1,SARDGWETQY
TRBV19,ASKLAGDYNEQF
TRBV18,ASSPPTHNYGYT
TRBV29-1,SVEVLAGGLYEQY
TRBV25-1,ASSEVETSGTYEQY
TRBV7-7,ASSANSGPARNEQF
TRBV6-1,ASSYTGQATEAF
TRBV20-1,SATTGTGVSPLH
TRBV7-7,ASSLNPIYGYT
TRBV4-2,ASSQEFLVERTQY
TRBV9,ASSVGDSAYNEQF
TRBV6-6,ASSPRTGSGNTIY
TRBV20-1,SARRRGTGNTIY
TRBV6-1,ASSEIRGSRTDTQY
TRBV7-9,ASSLVVPPYEQY
TRBV4-2,ASSQSSGNTEAF
TRBV6-2/TRBV6-3,ASSTFRKTQY
TRBV2,ASKERGDPDTQY
TRBV29-1,SVEAGQGAYNEQF
TRBV20-1,SARDLRGQRGYT